These 15 T cell receptor beta chains originate from one sample sequenced in a study of cytomegalovirus exposure and HLA in healthy donors. PCR employed 60 Vbeta and 13 Jbeta primers. Clones were read by immunoSEQ multiplex PCR, and TCRdb kept only the in-frame ones, dropping some. The data show about 110,000 clones, around three quarters seen once. The sequenced sample consisted of PBMCs. These receptors came from a woman between 45 and 60 years old in good health and CMV-seropositive.

This clone was seen just once. V usage is TRBV5-8 and J usage is TRBJ1-1, with D possibly TRBD1 on 6 matching bases. Trimming cost V 0 bases and J 4 bases, with 7 bases left between them. The germline gives CDR1 SGHTS, CDR2 YDEGEE. The CDR3 runs to 13 residues. The CDR3 here is CASSLGGGTEAFF. The CDR3, as DNA: TGTGCCAGCAGCTTGGGAGGGGGCACTGAAGCTTTCTTT.

The rearrangement uses TRBV7-2 and TRBJ2-3, with 7 bases that match TRBD2. CDR3 length: 15 amino acids. Germline CDR1 SGHTA, CDR2 FQGNSA. V shed 1 base and J 2 bases; nucleotides not matched to a gene: 3. In DNA, the CDR3 is TGTGCCAGCAGCTTAGGACTAGCTAACACAGATACGCAGTATTTT. Encoded protein: CASSLGLANTDTQYF. The full variable domain, its missing parts supplied by reference TRBV7-2 and TRBJ2-3, is GAGVSQSPSNKVTEKGKDVELRCDPISGHTALYWYRQSLGQGLEFLIYFQGNSAPDKSGLPSDRFSAERTGGSVSTLTIQRTQQEDSAVYLCASSLGLANTDTQYFGPGTRLTVL.

The chain is built from TRBV4-2 and TRBJ1-1; tentatively, D is TRBD1 (6 bases). From germline, CDR1 is LGHNA and CDR2 YNFKEQ. This CDR3 spans 17 amino acids. V gave up 4 bases and J gave up 0 bases, with 18 bases separating them. The CDR3 is CASSREIQGALNTEAFF. The CDR3 region has the DNA TGTGCCAGCAGCCGAGAGATACAGGGAGCTCTGAACACTGAAGCTTTCTTT.

The V call is TRBV9, the J call TRBJ1-5, with D possibly being TRBD1 (5 bases). The V end was cut by 4 bases, the J end by 3 bases, with 14 bases between. The CDR3 spans 15 residues. The germline V gene encodes CDR1 SGDLS and CDR2 YYNGEE. CDR3 DNA sequence: TGTGCCAGCAGCCTTTCCGGGGGGGACAATCAGCCCCAGCATTTT. Encoded protein: CASSLSGGDNQPQHF.

The gene calls are TRBV11-2 and TRBJ2-1, with D perhaps matching TRBD1 (6 bases). Trimming stripped 0 bases from V and 6 bases from J, with 18 bases between. There are 17 residues in the CDR3. The germline CDR1 and CDR2 sequences are SGHAT and FQNNGV. Here the CDR3 reads CASSLELIASRGNEQFF. The CDR3 DNA follows: TGTGCCAGCAGCTTAGAGTTGATTGCTAGCAGGGGCAATGAGCAGTTCTTC.

This chain uses TRBV7-9 with TRBJ1-3; tentatively, D is TRBD1 (6 bases). Germline CDR1 is SEHNR and CDR2 is FQNEAQ (reference sequence). V shed 5 bases and J shed 3 bases, with 14 bases lying between them. There are 15 residues in the CDR3. CDR3 residues: CASSPTGFGGNTIYF. The CDR3 nucleotides are TGTGCCAGCAGCCCTACAGGGTTCGGTGGAAACACCATATATTTT.

This clone was seen just once. The rearrangement uses TRBV10-1 and TRBJ2-5; 10 nucleotides align to TRBD1. The V and J ends lost 7 bases and 3 bases, in that order; junction bases with no gene match: 11. The CDR3 has 16 residues. Germline V gene data show CDR1 as WNHNN and CDR2 as SYGVQD (reference sequence). CDR3 amino acids: CASIRTRDRGEETQYF. As DNA, the CDR3 is TGCGCCAGCATACGAACCAGGGACAGGGGAGAAGAGACCCAGTACTTC.

The chain recombines TRBV6-5 with TRBJ1-2, with D maybe TRBD1 (5 bases). Germline loops: CDR1 MNHEY, CDR2 SVGAGI. V was cut by 10 bases and J by 3 bases, with 9 bases left in between. The CDR3 spans 11 residues. The CDR3 DNA reads as TGTGCCATCACACAGGACTATGGCTACACCTTC. Protein: CAITQDYGYTF.

This clone is a singleton in its sample. V gene TRBV5-4 combines with J gene TRBJ1-6; TRBD1 might be the D (6 bases). The germline V gene has CDR1 SGHNT and CDR2 YYREEE (reference sequence). The V gene lost 6 bases and the J gene lost 6 bases, with 19 bases spanning the gap. This CDR3 is built from 16 residues. This CDR3 is CASKQGTPQSNSPLHF. The CDR3 bases are TGTGCCAGCAAACAGGGTACCCCTCAGTCTAATTCACCCCTCCACTTT.

The chain carries TRBV27 and TRBJ2-3, with 13 bases lining up with TRBD2. CDR1 and CDR2 from the germline V gene are MNHEY and SMNVEV (reference sequence). The CDR3 is made up of 18 amino acids. The V and J ends lost 0 bases and 1 base, in that order; junction bases with no gene match: 4. The CDR3 protein is CASSLSLTSGGGTDTQYF. CDR3 DNA sequence: TGTGCCAGCAGTTTATCCCTCACTAGCGGGGGGGGCACAGATACGCAGTATTTT.

J is TRBJ2-2 and V is TRBV4-1; weak D call: TRBD2 (6 bases). The CDR3 covers 16 residues. V lost 1 base, J lost 4 bases, and 13 bases lay in between. Germline V gives CDR1 MGHRA, CDR2 YSYEKL. In DNA, the CDR3 is TGCGCCAGCAGCCAAGGGCTAGCGATTTTCACCGGGGAGCTGTTTTTT. The encoded protein is CASSQGLAIFTGELFF.

V usage is TRBV7-9 and J usage is TRBJ1-1, with a possible D match to TRBD1 (5 bases). This CDR3 contains 14 residues. V was cut by 4 bases and J by 4 bases, with 13 bases left in between. Germline CDR1 and CDR2: SEHNR and FQNEAQ (reference sequence). CDR3: CASSSPGGVTEAFF. CDR3 in DNA: TGTGCCAGCAGCTCACCGGGGGGGGTCACTGAAGCTTTCTTT.

This rearrangement joins TRBV4-1 to TRBJ2-2, with TRBD1 identical over 11 bases. The germline CDR1 and CDR2 sequences are MGHRA and YSYEKL. The CDR3 loop spans 17 amino acids. V lost 1 base, J lost 5 bases, and 6 bases stayed unmatched. The CDR3 protein is CASSQVLGDRGTGELFF. DNA of the CDR3: TGCGCCAGCAGCCAAGTTTTAGGGGACAGGGGGACCGGGGAGCTGTTTTTT.

This clone appeared a single time. The chain couples TRBV11-3 to TRBJ2-2; 7 positions agree with TRBD1. The V and J ends lost 1 base and 1 base, in that order; junction bases with no gene match: 9. This CDR3 is built from 18 residues. Germline CDR1 reads SGHNT; CDR2 reads YENEEA. CDR3 DNA: TGTGCCAGCAGCTTAGTACTTACCGGGACAGAGAACACCGGGGAGCTGTTTTTT. Its protein product is CASSLVLTGTENTGELFF.

DNA of the CDR3: TGTGCCAGCAGCCGGACAGGGGTCTACGAGCAGTACTTC. It translates to CASSRTGVYEQYF. The chain carries TRBV27 and TRBJ2-7; TRBD1 matches 9 bases. Trimming removed 6 bases from V and 3 bases from J; junction bases left unmatched: 3. The CDR3 runs to 13 residues. CDR1 is MNHEY and CDR2 is SMNVEV in the germline V gene (reference sequence).